The present TCR beta chain was sequenced within a study of Ad26.COV2.S vaccination and SARS-CoV-2 variants. Study as a whole: Of the COV1001 trial arms, the Ad26.COV2.S arm included the donor. Ad26.COV2.S, an intramuscular injection, was given once or twice 56 days apart.

Profiling relied on immunoSEQ multiplex PCR, and the TCRdb table lists in-frame clones only, not all of them. The data show roughly 420,000 clones, with approximately 92% seen just once and 2% to 3% held by the top ten. Treatment: roughly 20 received Ad26.COV2.S at low or high dose, single or two shots; about 5 received placebo; per-sample allocation not given. Day 63 after the first vaccine or placebo injection was the time point for sampling. Ad26 vector vaccine expressed Wuhan-strain SARS-CoV-2 spike. The sequencing used peripheral blood, collected in a trial of Ad26.COV2.S vaccine versus placebo. The clonotype originates from a person aged 18-65 years who received the Ad26.COV2.S COVID-19 vaccine or a placebo.

As DNA, the CDR3 is TGTGCCAGCAGCTTCCTAGCGGGAAGACCAGATACGCAGTATTTT. Amino acid sequence: CASSFLAGRPDTQYF. The gene calls are TRBV7-6 and TRBJ2-3, with TRBD2 matching 9 bases. In germline, CDR1 is SGHVS, CDR2 FNYEAQ. The CDR3 has 15 residues. J lost 4 bases, V lost 3 bases, and 5 bases had no gene match.